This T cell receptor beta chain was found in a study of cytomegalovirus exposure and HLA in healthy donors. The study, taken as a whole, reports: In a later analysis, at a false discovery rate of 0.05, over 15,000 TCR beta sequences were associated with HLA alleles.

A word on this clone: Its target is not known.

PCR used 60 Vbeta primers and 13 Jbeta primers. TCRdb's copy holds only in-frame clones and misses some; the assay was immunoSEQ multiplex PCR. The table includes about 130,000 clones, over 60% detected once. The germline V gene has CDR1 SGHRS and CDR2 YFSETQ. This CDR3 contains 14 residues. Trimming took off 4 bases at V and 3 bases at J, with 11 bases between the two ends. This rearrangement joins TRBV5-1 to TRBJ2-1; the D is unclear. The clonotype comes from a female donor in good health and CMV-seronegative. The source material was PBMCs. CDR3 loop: CASSEYSSYNEQFF. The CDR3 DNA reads TGCGCCAGCAGCGAATATTCCAGCTACAATGAGCAGTTCTTC.